The entry below gives a single TCR beta chain sequence along with its context. The target antigen is unknown. This sample is drawn from a study of cytomegalovirus exposure and HLA in healthy donors. The study's findings and limits: The study found most TCR sequences rare, yet found some public TCRs in many donors. A later analysis showed HLA-associated TCR beta chains outstripping equally common others in clonal expansion. Because they were indistinguishable, some V segments, including TRBV6-2 and TRBV6-3, were excluded. The later analysis indicated that the majority of CMV-associated TCR beta chains appeared HLA-restricted.

Per germline, CDR1 LGHNA and CDR2 YNFKEQ. The CDR3 spans 18 residues. The J segment lost 7 bases and the V segment lost 0 bases, leaving 10 bases of the junction unmatched. The PCR was carried out with 60 Vbeta primers and 13 Jbeta primers. Assay: immunoSEQ multiplex PCR; the TCRdb copy retains only in-frame clones and omits some. This repertoire includes around 100,000 clones. V gene TRBV4-2 combines with J gene TRBJ2-4; 12 bases agree with TRBD2. The material sequenced was PBMCs. This receptor was taken from a man aged 35 to 55 in good health and CMV-seropositive. CDR3 amino acids: CASSQDPLAGGLLNIQYF. CDR3 in DNA: TGTGCCAGCAGCCAAGATCCCCTAGCGGGAGGGCTGTTGAACATTCAGTACTTC.